This record covers a single T cell receptor (beta chain). The record originates from a study of CD8 T cells in Susac syndrome. Stable or active relapsing-remitting multiple sclerosis, untreated and meeting revised McDonald criteria, defined the controls. Germline trimming cut 4 bases from V and 8 bases from J; bases unmatched to any gene: 8. Germline V gene lookup returns CDR1 MNHEY and CDR2 SVGAGI. The CDR3 is 16 residues long. Roughly 0.45 to 1 ug RNA was reverse transcribed with random hexamers. The authors amplified TCR beta CDR3 across 54 Vbeta and 13 Jbeta using immunoSEQ multiplex PCR. TCRdb reprocessed the immunoSEQ multiplex PCR reads via MiXCR and lists one record per CDR3 protein. The table has approximately 110,000 distinct CDR3 sequences, over 85% seen once.

The sample consisted of CD8+ T cells from PBMCs. The V and J genes are TRBV6-5 and TRBJ2-1, with TRBD2 identical over 13 bases. This receptor was identified in a human donor with multiple sclerosis. The CDR3 DNA sequence: TGTGCCAGCAGTTTCCGGACTAGCGGGAGTTACGATGAGCAGTTCTTC. This translates into CASSFRTSGSYDEQFF.